The clone carrying this TCR beta chain was observed many times. Between the trimmed V and J ends, which lost 2 bases and 8 bases, there was a span of 12 bases. The germline V gene encodes CDR1 SQVTM and CDR2 ANQGSEA. The CDR3 is 12 residues long. TCR beta CDR3 regions were amplified from RNA transcripts. The HTBI primer set served for first-round RT-PCR of the TCR CDR3. A single record per CDR3 protein comes from TCRdb applying MiXCR to the multiplex PCR reads. The sample carries under 250,000 distinct CDR3 sequences, around 26% recorded once. This sample was taken from a study of T cells in Graves' hyperthyroidism and ophthalmopathy.

Sequencing input: blood. The chain employs TRBV29-1 and TRBJ1-2; D unresolved. The sequence was obtained from a woman in her thirties or forties with Graves' ophthalmopathy. This chain's CDR3 is CSVEREAVGYTF. Written as DNA, the CDR3 is TGCAGCGTTGAAAGGGAAGCGGTGGGCTACACCTTC. Supplemented by reference TRBV29-1 and TRBJ1-2, the full variable domain reads SAVISQKPSRDICQRGTSLTIQCQVDSQVTMMFWYRQQPGQSLTLIATANQGSEATYESGFVIDKFPISRPNLTFSTLTVSNMSPEDSSIYLCSVEREAVGYTFGSGTRLTVV.